This is a list of T cell receptor beta chains from one sample in a study of blood T cell repertoires in COVID-19. The assay was immunoSEQ multiplex PCR, and TCRdb's table has in-frame clones only and misses some. The sample has some 190,000 clones; nearly 80% are singletons. Source material: PBMCs or T cells enriched from blood (not recorded which). These receptors were collected from a man between 60 and 75 years old who had been exposed to COVID-19. CDR3s include the opening cysteine and the closing phenylalanine or tryptophan. A D gene is named only where the DNA matches it firmly. Part of the rows lack a size; the others show once, few, many or a class for expanded clones.

>TRBD1|NA|TRBV5-6|TRBJ2-7
TGTGCCAGCAGCTTGGCGTCAGGGGGATCATACGAGCAGTACTTC
CASSLASGGSYEQYF
>TRBD1|once|TRBV5-1|TRBJ2-7
TGCGCCAGCAGCTTGATTAGACAGGGCTTCTACGAGCAGTACTTC
CASSLIRQGFYEQYF
>TRBD2|NA|TRBV29-1|TRBJ2-4
TGCAGCGTTGCGGCCGTAGCGGGAGGTGCCAAAAACATTCAGTACTTC
CSVAAVAGGAKNIQYF
>TRBD2|many|TRBV5-1|TRBJ2-1
TGCGCCAGCAGCTTGGCTCTAGCGGTTAACAATGAGCAGTTCTTC
CASSLALAVNNEQFF
>NA|NA|TRBV7-8|TRBJ1-2
TGTGCCAGCAGCTTAGGGGGCGGTCCGCGGCCCAACTATGGCTACACCTTC
CASSLGGGPRPNYGYTF
>NA|NA|TRBV9|TRBJ2-1
TGTGCCAGCAGCGCTGGACTGGGAGTTTACAATGAGCAGTTCTTC
CASSAGLGVYNEQFF
>TRBD1|NA|TRBV28|TRBJ1-1
TGTGCCAGCAGCCCGCCTGGACAGGGTATTTTGAACACTGAAGCTTTCTTT
CASSPPGQGILNTEAFF
>NA|NA|TRBV19|TRBJ2-2
TGTGCCAGTAGTTGGTCCTATACCGGGGAGCTGTTTTTT
CASSWSYTGELFF
>NA|NA|TRBV5-8|TRBJ2-1
TGTGCCAGCAGCTTTTGGGGGGAATTCGATGAGCAGTTCTTC
CASSFWGEFDEQFF
>NA|NA|TRBV9|TRBJ1-4
TGTGCCAGCAGCCGGGATCATGCTAATGAAAAACTGTTTTTT
CASSRDHANEKLFF
>TRBD1|few|TRBV5-4|TRBJ1-5
TGTGCCAGCAGCTTACAGGGGACGAATCAGCCCCAGCATTTT
CASSLQGTNQPQHF
>NA|NA|TRBV12-3/TRBV12-4|TRBJ1-1
TGTGCCAGCAGTTTCCGGGAGAACACTGAAGCTTTCTTT
CASSFRENTEAFF
>TRBD2|many|TRBV7-9|TRBJ2-3
TGTGCCAGCAGCTTACGGTCCGGGAGGGCCGAAGATACGCAGTATTTT
CASSLRSGRAEDTQYF
>TRBD1|few|TRBV28|TRBJ1-2
TGTGCCAGCAGTGACAGGGGCCGCCGGCCCAACTATGGCTACACCTTC
CASSDRGRRPNYGYTF
>NA|NA|TRBV9|TRBJ2-7
TGTGCCAGCGGAGGGGCTATTGACGAGCAGTACTTC
CASGGAIDEQYF
>TRBD2|NA|TRBV27|TRBJ2-7
TGTGCCAGCAGTCAACTGACTAGCGGGAGTAGCGAGCAGTACTTC
CASSQLTSGSSEQYF
>TRBD1|NA|TRBV4-3|TRBJ1-6
TGCGCCAGCAGCCAAAGCTCAGGGGGCGCATATAATTCACCCCTCCACTTT
CASSQSSGGAYNSPLHF